One sample yielded the 26 T cell receptor beta chains listed below, sequenced in a study of neoadjuvant anti-PD-1 for oral cavity cancer. Libraries were prepared by immunoSEQ multiplex PCR; TCRdb keeps only in-frame clonotypes and omits some of them. The sample records more than 6,500 clones, under 55% being singletons. The starting material was tumor tissue, obtained before nivolumab (anti-PD-1) treatment. The receptors here all came from a person aged 35-79 years with oral cavity squamous cell carcinoma.

The CDR3 DNA reads as TGTGCCAGCAGCCCTGGACTAGCGGGAGCTCTGGAGACCCAGTACTTC. It codes for CASSPGLAGALETQYF. The J gene is TRBJ2-5, the V gene TRBV5-6; 13 bases line up with TRBD2. CDR3 length: 16 residues. Germline CDR1 is SGHDT and CDR2 is YYEEEE. V lost 4 bases and J lost 5; bases outside the gene matches: 8.

The V call is TRBV28, the J call TRBJ1-6, with D perhaps matching TRBD1 (6 bases). The CDR3 has 16 residues. CDR1 and CDR2 from the germline V gene are MDHEN and SYDVKM. The V gene lost 2 bases and the J gene lost 7 bases, with 15 bases spanning the gap. The chain's CDR3 is CASSLITGTRNSPLHF. For the CDR3, the DNA is TGTGCCAGCAGTTTAATCACCGGGACACGAAATTCACCCCTCCACTTT.

This clone was counted only a few times. This sequence joins TRBV7-2 and TRBJ2-2; 12 nucleotides match TRBD2. The CDR3 covers 16 residues. The V gene's germline CDR1 is SGHTA and CDR2 FQGNSA. V was clipped by 5 bases and J by 1 base; unmatched bases: 2. As DNA, the CDR3 is TGTGCCAGCAGCGAACTAGCGGGGGGGAACACCGGGGAGCTGTTTTTT. It translates to CASSELAGGNTGELFF.

The gene calls are TRBV5-3 and TRBJ2-7, with 7 bases identical to TRBD2. TRBV5-3 is treated as an ORF (open reading frame) with a function not yet certain. After removal of 5 bases from V and 9 bases from J, the junction contained 17 bases not matched to a gene. This CDR3 has 15 amino acids. This CDR3 is CARRLPGGTLWGQYF. CDR3 DNA: TGTGCCAGAAGGTTGCCCGGGGGGACCCTATGGGGGCAGTACTTC.

This clone has more than one count but fewer than ten. The CDR3 loop reads CASRLLKGGTYNSPLHF. The CDR3 coding sequence is TGTGCCAGCAGGCTGCTGAAGGGTGGGACCTATAATTCACCCCTCCACTTT. V usage is TRBV28 and J usage is TRBJ1-6, with unresolved D. The CDR3 contains 17 residues. Germline values: CDR1 MDHEN, CDR2 SYDVKM. Trimming left V 6 bases short and J 2 bases short, with 17 bases between.

This sequence joins TRBV6-1 and TRBJ2-7; 9 bases agree with TRBD2. This CDR3 contains 12 residues. CDR1 and CDR2 from the germline V gene are MNHNS and SASEGT. The ends lost 8 bases at V and 4 bases at J; junction bases unmatched: 3. CDR3 DNA: TGTGCCAGCGCGGGGGGGAGTTACGAGCAGTACTTC. It translates to CASAGGSYEQYF.

This clone was picked up a small number of times. The chain has TRBV28 and TRBJ1-1, with 9 bases matching TRBD1. Germline CDR1 and CDR2: MDHEN and SYDVKM. This CDR3 region has 13 residues. The V segment lost 6 bases and the J segment 8 bases; nucleotides outside the gene matches: 7. The CDR3 DNA is TGTGCCAGCAGCCTAGGGACAGGGCGCGAAGCTTTCTTT. Encoded protein: CASSLGTGREAFF.

The chain joins TRBV28 to TRBJ2-7; D gene unclear. CDR1 MDHEN and CDR2 SYDVKM come from the germline V gene. The length of the CDR3 is 13 residues. V was shortened by 4 bases and J by 2 bases, with 9 bases between the two germline ends. The CDR3 nucleotides are TGTGCCAGCAGTTCCCGAGGTCCCTACGAGCAGTACTTC. This encodes CASSSRGPYEQYF.

J is TRBJ2-7 and V is TRBV6-5; 8 bases align to TRBD1. CDR3 length: 14 amino acids. CDR1 and CDR2 (germline): MNHEY, SVGAGI. V was pared by 7 bases and J by 2 bases, with 7 bases of the junction left unmatched. The CDR3 DNA sequence: TGTGCCAGCACCGAGGACAGGGTCCCCTACGAGCAGTACTTC. Its protein product is CASTEDRVPYEQYF.

The DNA of the CDR3 is TGTGCCAGCAGCCATCCCAACACCGGGACTAGCGGGGTCCCGCGGGAGCAGTTCTTC. Its protein is CASSHPNTGTSGVPREQFF. This sequence joins TRBV4-2 and TRBJ2-1, with 13 bases matching TRBD2. Germline V gene data show CDR1 as LGHNA and CDR2 as YNFKEQ. V shed 3 bases, J shed 10 bases, and the junction held 18 bases outside the gene matches. The CDR3 length is 19 residues.

Only a few counts were recorded for this clone. The J gene is TRBJ1-2, the V gene TRBV9; the match to TRBD1 covers 11 bases. Germline V gene data show CDR1 as SGDLS and CDR2 as YYNGEE. The junction had 15 bases not matched to a gene; V was cut back by 3 bases and J by 8 bases. CDR3 length: 17 residues. The DNA of the CDR3 is TGTGCCAGCAGCGCATTTCCGAGGGACAGGGGGAAGGTGGGCTACACCTTC. Amino acids: CASSAFPRDRGKVGYTF.

The V call is TRBV6-5, the J call TRBJ1-5; 7 bases fit TRBD1. CDR1 and CDR2 from the germline V gene are MNHEY and SVGAGI. The CDR3 consists of 15 residues. J was trimmed by 4 bases and V by 4 bases; bases with no gene match: 7. CDR3 protein: CASSSRGGSNQPQHF. DNA for the CDR3: TGTGCCAGCAGTTCTCGAGGGGGCTCGAATCAGCCCCAGCATTTT.

The chain links TRBV25-1 to TRBJ2-1; no definite D call. The CDR3 covers 14 residues. With 4 bases removed from V and 0 bases from J, the gap between germline ends came to 7 bases. Germline V CDR1 and CDR2: MGHDK, SYGVNS. The CDR3 nucleotides are TGTGCCAGCAGTGCGAGGAGCTCCTACAATGAGCAGTTCTTC. Translated, it gives CASSARSSYNEQFF.

The rearrangement joins TRBV29-1 to TRBJ2-7; TRBD1 matches 10 bases. Per germline, CDR1 SQVTM and CDR2 ANQGSEA. Trimming at V came to 6 bases and at J to 1 base, leaving 6 bases not matched to a gene. The CDR3 is 14 residues long. The DNA for the CDR3 is TGCAGCGTACGGGGGACAGGGGAGTCCTACGAGCAGTACTTC. Amino acid sequence: CSVRGTGESYEQYF.

The V and J genes are TRBV5-1 and TRBJ2-1, with D perhaps matching TRBD1 (7 bases). V was shortened by 5 bases and J by 1 base, with 13 bases between the two germline ends. The CDR3 length is 15 residues. Per the germline V gene, CDR1 is SGHRS and CDR2 is YFSETQ. The CDR3 DNA is TGCGCCAGCAGTACGGCAGGGGGGTCCTACAATGAGCAGTTCTTC. As protein: CASSTAGGSYNEQFF. Full variable domain (outside the CDR3, taken from reference TRBV5-1 and TRBJ2-1): KAGVTQTPRYLIKTRGQQVTLSCSPISGHRSVSWYQQTPGQGLQFLFEYFSETQRNKGNFPGRFSGRQFSNSRSEMNVSTLELGDSALYLCASSTAGGSYNEQFFGPGTRLTVL.

The rearrangement joins TRBV18 to TRBJ1-1; 12 nucleotides line up with TRBD1. CDR1 and CDR2 (germline): KGHSH, LQKENI. Losses at the gene ends were 3 bases for V and 1 base for J; bases not matched to a gene: 6. The CDR3 is made up of 17 amino acids. The CDR3 sequence is CASSPWGQGAWNTEAFF. The CDR3 DNA sequence: TGTGCCAGCTCACCCTGGGGACAGGGGGCCTGGAACACTGAAGCTTTCTTT. The full variable domain, its missing parts supplied by reference TRBV18 and TRBJ1-1, is NAGVMQNPRHLVRRRGQEARLRCSPMKGHSHVYWYRQLPEEGLKFMVYLQKENIIDESGMPKERFSAEFPKEGPSILRIQQVVRGDSAAYFCASSPWGQGAWNTEAFFGQGTRLTVV.

The chain joins TRBV6-6 to TRBJ2-7, with 10 bases lining up with TRBD1. V gave up 5 bases and J gave up 5 bases; unmatched junction bases: 12. This CDR3 is 16 amino acids long. Germline-derived CDR1 and CDR2 are MNHNY and SVGAGI (reference sequence). The CDR3 DNA is TGTGCCAGCAGTCTCCGACCCGGGACAGGGGCCCACGAGCAGTACTTC. Residues: CASSLRPGTGAHEQYF.

The rearrangement joins TRBV5-1 to TRBJ1-1; D uncertain. The CDR3 runs to 14 residues. CDR1 and CDR2 (germline): SGHRS, YFSETQ. V was shortened by 0 bases and J by 1 base, with 7 bases between the two germline ends. The CDR3 DNA is TGCGCCAGCAGCTTGGACAGCACGAACACTGAAGCTTTCTTT. Encoded protein: CASSLDSTNTEAFF.

This clone turned up a few times. V usage is TRBV30 and J usage is TRBJ2-2; D call uncertain. The germline gives CDR1 GTSNPN, CDR2 SVGIG (reference sequence). CDR3 length: 11 residues. V lost 0 bases and J 10 bases, leaving 6 bases between the germline ends. The CDR3 sequence is CAWSVGSELFF. For the CDR3, the DNA is TGTGCCTGGAGTGTTGGCTCGGAGCTGTTTTTT.

This chain connects TRBV20-1 to TRBJ2-5; no reliable D call. Germline V gene lookup returns CDR1 DFQATT and CDR2 SNEGSKA (reference sequence). Trimming removed 2 bases at V and 3 bases at J, with 4 bases between. The CDR3 covers 11 residues. Written as DNA, the CDR3 is TGCAGTGCTAGAAGAGAAGAGACCCAGTACTTC. The encoded protein is CSARREETQYF.

The V call is TRBV28, the J call TRBJ1-3; 9 bases fit TRBD1. The CDR3 loop spans 17 amino acids. Trimming took 3 bases from V and 0 from J; bases not matched to a gene: 6. The germline V gene has CDR1 MDHEN and CDR2 SYDVKM. This CDR3 reads CASSFSGQGLSGNTIYF. CDR3 in DNA: TGTGCCAGCAGTTTTTCGGGACAGGGTCTCTCTGGAAACACCATATATTTT.

This chain joins TRBV6-5 and TRBJ2-4, with a tentative D call TRBD2 (5 bases). Germline CDR1 and CDR2: MNHEY and SVGAGI. V lost 2 bases and J lost 9, with 20 bases in between. The CDR3 sequence is 16 residues long. The CDR3 coding sequence is TGTGCCAGCAGTTACAAGTCGCCCGGAGGTGGTGGCATTCAGTACTTC. It codes for CASSYKSPGGGGIQYF.

This clone has just a few counts. The chain joins TRBV7-8 to TRBJ2-7; TRBD1 might be the D (6 bases). CDR3 length: 15 residues. V lost 1 base and J 0 bases, leaving 10 bases between the germline ends. Germline loops: CDR1 SGHVS, CDR2 FQNEAQ. CDR3 sequence (DNA): TGTGCCAGCAGCTTAGGGGGGACATCCTCCTACGAGCAGTACTTC. Translated, it gives CASSLGGTSSYEQYF.

The table lists this clone with a few counts. J is TRBJ2-7 and V is TRBV15; D is undetermined. V lost 3 bases, J lost 10 bases, and 13 bases lay in between. The CDR3 has 12 residues. CDR1 is LNHNV and CDR2 is YYDKDF in the germline V gene (reference sequence). In DNA form, the CDR3 reads TGTGCCACCAGCAGTCTCGGGTCTTTACAGTACTTC. Protein: CATSSLGSLQYF. The whole variable domain, filled in from reference TRBV15 and TRBJ2-7, reads DAMVIQNPRYQVTQFGKPVTLSCSQTLNHNVMYWYQQKSSQAPKLLFHYYDKDFNNEADTPDNFQSRRPNTSFCFLDIRSPGLGDTAMYLCATSSLGSLQYFGPGTRLTVT.

This rearrangement joins TRBV11-3 to TRBJ2-2, with TRBD2 matching 14 bases. Germline V gene data show CDR1 as SGHNT and CDR2 as YENEEA. The CDR3 totals 17 residues. V gave up 5 bases and J gave up 5 bases; unmatched junction bases: 7. DNA for the CDR3: TGTGCCAGCAGCCGTCGGACTAGCGGGGGGAGTACCGGGGAGCTGTTTTTT. Amino acid sequence: CASSRRTSGGSTGELFF.

The J gene is TRBJ1-5, the V gene TRBV12-1. TRBV12-1 is noted as a pseudogene. This CDR3 contains 16 residues. The CDR3 DNA follows: TGTGCCAGCAGCTTGACCCCCGGCCTCCTCAATCAGCCCCAGCATTTT. Translating gives CASSLTPGLLNQPQHF.